This entry lists 18 T cell receptor beta chains sequenced from one sample in a study of blood T cell repertoires in COVID-19. Repertoires were generated with immunoSEQ multiplex PCR, while TCRdb's copy carries only in-frame clones and drops some. This table holds about 120,000 clones, more than 70% found once. Sequenced sample: peripheral blood. Receptors were obtained from a human donor in a cohort sampled during active COVID-19.

The J gene is TRBJ2-6, the V gene TRBV27; 10 positions agree with TRBD1. Trimming removed 6 bases from V and 0 bases from J; junction bases left unmatched: 8. The germline CDR1 and CDR2 sequences are MNHEY and SMNVEV (reference sequence). The CDR3 has 18 amino acids. CDR3 nucleotide sequence: TGTGCCAGCAGCCTCGGGACAGGGGATTTCTCTGGGGCCAACGTCCTGACTTTC. This encodes CASSLGTGDFSGANVLTF.

The rearrangement links TRBV2 to TRBJ1-4, with D possibly being TRBD1 (5 bases). CDR3 length equals 14 residues. Germline V gene sequence: CDR1 SNHLY, CDR2 FYNNEI. V was pared by 5 bases and J by 5 bases, with 12 bases between. CDR3 DNA: TGTGCCAGCAGTAGACAGCGGGAGAATGAAAAACTGTTTTTT. It is translated as CASSRQRENEKLFF.

This clone has only a few counts. V is TRBV15 and J is TRBJ1-1, with 10 bases lining up with TRBD1. Germline CDR1 reads LNHNV; CDR2 reads YYDKDF (reference sequence). V trimming: 1 base; J trimming: 4 bases; junction bases outside the gene matches: 0. CDR3 length equals 14 residues. In DNA form, the CDR3 reads TGTGCCACCAGCAGAGGGACAGGGGGCACTGAAGCTTTCTTT. Its translation: CATSRGTGGTEAFF.

This sequence joins TRBV28 and TRBJ2-7; 7 bases map to TRBD1. V was clipped by 5 bases and J by 3 bases; unmatched bases: 10. The CDR3 is 15 residues long. Germline lookup yields CDR1 MDHEN and CDR2 SYDVKM. The CDR3 coding sequence is TGTGCCAGCAGTCTCCGGACAGGATCGATCTACGAGCAGTACTTC. Its translation is CASSLRTGSIYEQYF.

This chain links TRBV6-2 or TRBV6-3 with TRBJ2-2; 9 bases match TRBD1. Per the germline V gene, CDR1 is MNHEY and CDR2 is SVGEGT. The CDR3 loop spans 15 amino acids. The J segment lost 3 bases and the V segment lost 4 bases, leaving 3 bases of the junction unmatched. The CDR3 region has the DNA TGTGCCAGCAGTTCCACAGGGGGCGACACCGGGGAGCTGTTTTTT. Residues: CASSSTGGDTGELFF.

The rearrangement joins TRBV5-4 to TRBJ2-7, with 12 bases that match TRBD1. The CDR3 has 14 amino acids. Germline trimming cut 3 bases from V and 5 bases from J; bases unmatched to any gene: 3. Germline V gene data show CDR1 as SGHNT and CDR2 as YYREEE (reference sequence). The CDR3 loop reads CASSSGQGANEQYF. CDR3 DNA: TGTGCCAGCAGCTCGGGACAGGGGGCAAACGAGCAGTACTTC.

This clone was seen ten or more times. The rearrangement joins TRBV11-1 to TRBJ2-7; tentatively, D is TRBD2 (6 bases). The CDR3 totals 14 residues. Trimming pared 2 bases from V and 7 bases from J, leaving 15 bases between. Germline assignment: CDR1 SGHAT and CDR2 FQDESV (reference sequence). In DNA form, the CDR3 reads TGTGCCAGCAGCTTATCGGTGGGAGGTTGGGAGCAGTACTTC. Translating gives CASSLSVGGWEQYF.

The chain uses TRBV12-3 or TRBV12-4 and TRBJ1-1; the D gene is possibly TRBD1 (5 bases). This CDR3 is built from 12 residues. V shed 7 bases and J shed 1 base, with 7 bases lying between them. The CDR3 reads CASNQGNTEAFF. The DNA for the CDR3 is TGTGCCAGCAATCAGGGGAACACTGAAGCTTTCTTT.

CDR3 loop: CASSYSGDEQYF. The CDR3 DNA reads as TGTGCCAGCAGTTACTCAGGAGACGAGCAGTACTTC. V usage is TRBV6-5 and J usage is TRBJ2-7; D uncertain. The CDR3 is 12 amino acids. V lost 0 bases, J lost 5 bases, and 5 bases lay in between. Germline lookup yields CDR1 MNHEY and CDR2 SVGAGI.

CDR3 sequence reads: CASSSGPRGTEAFF. CDR3 nucleotides: TGTGCCAGCAGCTCCGGGCCCCGAGGGACTGAAGCTTTCTTT. The genes are TRBV5-6 and TRBJ1-1; D is unresolved. CDR1 SGHDT and CDR2 YYEEEE come from the germline V gene. The length of the CDR3 is 14 residues. Trimming took 3 bases from V and 5 from J, leaving 14 bases between them.

The chain carries TRBV19 and TRBJ1-1; 8 bases are shared with TRBD1. The CDR3 is 15 residues long. Unmatched junction bases numbered 4, after V lost 3 bases and J lost 1 base. Germline lookup yields CDR1 LNHDA and CDR2 SQIVND (reference sequence). The CDR3 DNA is TGTGCCAGTAGTATGGGGACAGGTGCGAACACTGAAGCTTTCTTT. It translates to CASSMGTGANTEAFF.

The chain joins TRBV6-6 to TRBJ2-3, with 7 bases aligning to TRBD2. This CDR3 is built from 14 residues. Trimming took 4 bases from V and 0 from J; bases not matched to a gene: 1. In germline, CDR1 is MNHNY, CDR2 SVGAGI (reference sequence). CDR3 region: CASSLGGSTDTQYF. The CDR3 DNA reads TGTGCCAGCAGTTTGGGGGGGAGCACAGATACGCAGTATTTT.

The rearrangement uses TRBV28 and TRBJ1-6, with TRBD1 matching over 7 bases. From germline, CDR1 is MDHEN and CDR2 SYDVKM. V lost 4 bases to trimming and J lost 9 bases; unmatched junction nucleotides: 6. The CDR3 totals 14 residues. DNA for the CDR3: TGTGCCAGCAGTTACAGCAGGGGGATTTCACCCCTCCACTTT. Translation gives CASSYSRGISPLHF.

The gene calls are TRBV19 and TRBJ2-1; D unclear. The CDR3 is 17 residues long. The V end lost 5 bases, the J end lost 0 bases, and 17 bases lay between the germline ends. CDR1 is LNHDA and CDR2 is SQIVND in the germline V gene (reference sequence). CDR3 protein: CASSPSGSVNSYNEQFF. In DNA form, the CDR3 reads TGTGCCAGTAGTCCCTCGGGTTCAGTCAACTCCTACAATGAGCAGTTCTTC. The full variable domain, rest sourced from reference TRBV19 and TRBJ2-1, is DGGITQSPKYLFRKEGQNVTLSCEQNLNHDAMYWYRQDPGQGLRLIYYSQIVNDFQKGDIAEGYSVSREKKESFPLTVTSAQKNPTAFYLCASSPSGSVNSYNEQFFGPGTRLTVL.

The genes are TRBV4-1 and TRBJ2-7, with a tentative D call TRBD2 (5 bases). The V gene's germline CDR1 is MGHRA and CDR2 YSYEKL. The CDR3 is 14 amino acids. Trimming cost V 3 bases and J 2 bases, with 11 bases left between them. The CDR3, as DNA: TGCGCCAGCAGCCAGCAACCTAGCACCTACGAGCAGTACTTC. It encodes CASSQQPSTYEQYF.

The sample holds a few counts of this clone. The chain uses TRBV5-5 and TRBJ2-2; 10 bases fit TRBD2. V shed 1 base, J shed 6 bases, and the junction held 3 bases outside the gene matches. Germline assignment: CDR1 SGHKS and CDR2 YYEKEE (reference sequence). The CDR3 covers 15 residues. The CDR3 protein is CASSLWLAGAGELFF. DNA of the CDR3: TGTGCCAGCAGCTTGTGGCTAGCGGGGGCCGGGGAGCTGTTTTTT.

The chain is built from TRBV25-1 and TRBJ2-7; the match to TRBD1 covers 12 bases. V gave up 4 bases and J gave up 7 bases; unmatched junction bases: 8. From germline, CDR1 is MGHDK and CDR2 SYGVNS. The CDR3 sequence is 15 residues long. The CDR3, as DNA: TGTGCCAGCAGTGCCGGGAGGGACAGGGGGCGTGAGCAGTACTTC. It translates to CASSAGRDRGREQYF.

The rearrangement links TRBV28 to TRBJ2-7; 12 bases align to TRBD2. Trimming at V came to 5 bases and at J to 2 bases, leaving 7 bases not matched to a gene. Germline lookup yields CDR1 MDHEN and CDR2 SYDVKM. The CDR3 runs 16 residues. The CDR3 is CASSLHPSGRAYEQYF. DNA for the CDR3: TGTGCCAGCAGTCTCCATCCTAGCGGGAGGGCCTACGAGCAGTACTTC.